These T cell receptor beta chains were read from a single sample in a study of molecular identifiers for immune sequencing clone quantification. TCRdb itself ran the PCR reads through MiXCR, one entry per CDR3 protein. The sample includes around 480,000 distinct CDR3 sequences, about a quarter of them seen just once. Sequenced input: naive CD8+ T cells from blood, with Jurkat cell RNA spiked in. The receptor source for this set is a human donor in good health. Some libraries in this study had Jurkat cell RNA spiked in. Each CDR3 is given with its conserved first and last residue. The D gene is left open where the match is weak. The size entry is marked missing in some rows and otherwise reads once, few, many or a size class.

clone_size j_call v_call d_call cdr3_nt cdr3_aa
- TRBJ2-1 TRBV6-2/TRBV6-3 TRBD1 TGTGCCAGCAGTTATGACAGGGTCCCCTACTTCGAGCAGTTCTTC CASSYDRVPYFEQFF
few TRBJ2-7 TRBV4-3 TRBD2 TGCGCCAGCAGCCCGGGACTAGCGAATTCCTACGAGCAGTACTTC CASSPGLANSYEQYF
few TRBJ2-7 TRBV27 - TGTGCCAGCAGTCTAGGGGAGAGGTACGAGCAGTACTTC CASSLGERYEQYF
many TRBJ2-3 TRBV12-3/TRBV12-4 TRBD1 TGTGCCAGCAGTTGGGGGACAGGGCATAGCACAGATACGCAGTATTTT CASSWGTGHSTDTQYF
few TRBJ2-1 TRBV12-3/TRBV12-4 TRBD2 TGTGCCAGCAGTCCCGGGCCTAGCGGCTACAATGAGCAGTTCTTC CASSPGPSGYNEQFF
- TRBJ1-2 TRBV7-9 TRBD1 TGCCAGACAGGGTCGTATGGCTACACCTTC CQTGSYGYTF
few TRBJ1-1 TRBV12-5 TRBD1 TGTGCTAGTGGTTCCGGGACAGGGGGGCAAGCTTTCTTT CASGSGTGGQAFF
few TRBJ1-5 TRBV3-1 - TGTGCCAGCAGCCAAGATCGTGCCAATCGGCCCCAGCATTTT CASSQDRANRPQHF
few TRBJ2-2 TRBV9 TRBD1 TGTGCCAGCAGCGGCGGACAGGAAAGCACACCCGGGGAGCTGTTTTTT CASSGGQESTPGELFF
- TRBJ1-6 TRBV7-6 - TGTGCCAGCAGCTTAGCTGGTGGGGGGCCCCTCCACTTT CASSLAGGGPLHF
few TRBJ1-1 TRBV7-6 - TGTGCCAGCAGCTTCAGGGCGTTAACTGAAGCTTTCTTT CASSFRALTEAFF
few TRBJ2-5 TRBV11-2 - TGTGCCAGCAGCTTCGAGCTCAACCCCCGGACCCAGTACTTC CASSFELNPRTQYF
- TRBJ2-7 TRBV4-3 - TGCGCCAGCAGCCAAGATCAGTGGACGGAACTAGAAGGATTCCGGTCCTACGAGCAGTACTTC CASSQDQWTELEGFRSYEQYF
few TRBJ2-2 TRBV14 - TGTGCCAGCAGCCAAAGACAGACTACCGGGGAGCTGTTTTTT CASSQRQTTGELFF
many TRBJ1-5 TRBV12-3/TRBV12-4 - TGTGCCAGCAGTGAGCCGGGTCAGCCCCAGCATTTT CASSEPGQPQHF
few TRBJ2-2 TRBV4-3 - TGCGCCAGCAGCCGGGCGGGGTTTGGGGCCGGGGAGCTGTTTTTT CASSRAGFGAGELFF
few TRBJ2-7 TRBV7-2 TRBD2 TGTGCCAGCAGCTTAAGGACTAGCGGGGCGTTAACCTACGAGCAGTACTTC CASSLRTSGALTYEQYF